This T cell receptor beta chain derives from a study of graft-versus-host responses after intestinal transplantation. At the level of the study: For around 3 years after anti-thymocyte globulin induction, all recipients took tacrolimus and steroids.

Germline-derived CDR1 and CDR2 are LNHDA and SQIVND (reference sequence). Between the trimmed V and J ends, which lost 4 bases and 1 base, there was a span of 12 bases. This CDR3 spans 15 amino acids. For this clone: Its target is not known.

Profiling relied on immunoSEQ multiplex PCR, and the TCRdb table lists in-frame clones only, not all of them. The table has over 100,000 clones, 85% to 95% seen once. V gene TRBV19 combines with J gene TRBJ2-3; D unclear. This TCR derives from a human donor who was the organ donor for an intestinal transplant. This material consisted of unstimulated CD8+ T cells sorted from spleen or lymph node cells, taken before transplant. CDR3 bases: TGTGCCAGTAGTACCCCGGGTACGGGCACAGATACGCAGTATTTT. This encodes CASSTPGTGTDTQYF.